The TCR beta chain under discussion was sequenced for a study of blood T cell repertoires in COVID-19. In the study overall: From the United States, Italy and Spain came samples of acute and convalescent COVID-19. From T cells, B-cell-depleted T cells, or PBMCs came the material, which was cDNA or gDNA.

The CDR3 length is 15 residues. With V trimmed by 5 bases and J by 0 bases, 5 bases remained unmatched. Per the germline V gene, CDR1 is MNHEY and CDR2 is SVGEGT. As originally analysed: Cell counts per sample came from amplifying reference gene primers. TCRdb keeps only in-frame clones here, not all; method: immunoSEQ multiplex PCR. The DNA was the basis for D and trimming; V, J and clone size are from that table. The sample comprises about 50,000 clones, 90% of which are singletons, and 3% to 4% rests with the top ten. J is TRBJ2-3 and V is TRBV6-2 or TRBV6-3; 7 nucleotides agree with TRBD2. This sequence was found in a human donor in a cohort sampled during active COVID-19. Source material: peripheral blood. The CDR3: CASSRRSGSTDTQYF. Written as DNA, the CDR3 is TGTGCCAGCAGTAGACGTAGCGGGAGCACAGATACGCAGTATTTT.